One sample yielded the 18 T cell receptor beta chains listed below, sequenced in a study of OX40 agonist ivuxolimab in advanced cancers. Clones were sequenced by immunoSEQ multiplex PCR, and TCRdb holds only the in-frame ones, with some missing. The data hold 80,000 or so clones, with approximately 85% observed a single time. Sequencing used CD4+ or CD8+ T cells sorted from blood, obtained in a trial of the OX40 agonist ivuxolimab. Source of these receptors: an adult with an advanced solid tumor such as melanoma, head and neck, liver or kidney cancer.

V is TRBV2 and J is TRBJ1-1; 10 nucleotides align to TRBD1. V lost 4 bases to trimming and J lost 3 bases; unmatched junction nucleotides: 2. Per the germline V gene, CDR1 is SNHLY and CDR2 is FYNNEI. The CDR3 consists of 14 residues. The CDR3 loop reads CASSGQGADTEAFF. The CDR3, as DNA: TGTGCCAGCAGTGGACAGGGGGCTGACACTGAAGCTTTCTTT.

The V and J genes are TRBV6-1 and TRBJ2-3; 8 bases fit TRBD1. V lost 6 bases, J lost 5 bases, and 7 bases stayed unmatched. Germline V gene lookup returns CDR1 MNHNS and CDR2 SASEGT. This CDR3 region has 14 residues. The CDR3 spells CASSGQGALDTQYF. As DNA, the CDR3 is TGTGCCAGCAGCGGACAGGGAGCCCTAGATACGCAGTATTTT.

This clone was detected a few times. The rearrangement links TRBV7-2 to TRBJ2-3; TRBD2 agrees at 11 bases. CDR3 length: 17 amino acids. Germline-derived CDR1 and CDR2 are SGHTA and FQGNSA. Germline trimming cut 1 base from V and 4 bases from J; bases unmatched to any gene: 7. DNA for the CDR3: TGTGCCAGCAGCTTAGGGGCTAGCGGGGGGCGCGCAGATACGCAGTATTTT. Translation gives CASSLGASGGRADTQYF.

The chain has TRBV5-5 and TRBJ1-1; D is unclear. CDR1 is SGHKS, CDR2 YYEKEE, per germline (reference sequence). V lost 0 bases and J 1 base, leaving 4 bases between the germline ends. The CDR3 runs to 13 residues. Here the CDR3 reads CASSLGGNTEAFF. The DNA of the CDR3 is TGTGCCAGCAGCTTGGGAGGGAACACTGAAGCTTTCTTT.

The genes are TRBV21-1 and TRBJ1-5. TRBV21-1 is noted as a pseudogene. CDR3 size: 13 residues. As DNA, the CDR3 is TGTGCCAGCAGCAAAGGCGGTGGGCAGCCCCAGCATTTT. It encodes CASSKGGGQPQHF.

The chain combines TRBV9 with TRBJ1-3; D ambiguous. Germline-derived CDR1 and CDR2 are SGDLS and YYNGEE. Trimming left V 5 bases short and J 0 bases short, with 12 bases between. The CDR3 covers 15 residues. Here the CDR3 DNA reads TGTGCCAGCAGTCCCAACCGGGACTCTGGAAACACCATATATTTT. Amino acid sequence: CASSPNRDSGNTIYF.

The rearrangement uses TRBV5-4 and TRBJ2-5; the D is unclear. Matching the DNA end better, TRBJ2-7 makes the J call doubtful. This CDR3 contains 15 residues. Germline CDR1 is SGHNT and CDR2 is YYREEE (reference sequence). For the CDR3, the DNA is TGTGCCAGCAGCAAGGACGACAAAACTTCCTACGAGCAGTACTTC. It translates to CASSKDDKTSYEQYF.

The chain combines TRBV14 with TRBJ2-5; D uncertain. There are 16 residues in the CDR3. The V gene lost 0 bases and the J gene lost 7 bases, with 18 bases spanning the gap. Looked up from germline, CDR1 is SGHDN and CDR2 is FVKESK. Written as DNA, the CDR3 is TGTGCCAGCAGCCAAGAGGTGTTGGGGTTTTGGCCGACCCAGTACTTC. Protein product: CASSQEVLGFWPTQYF.

CDR3 region: CASSTGTGGGTGELFF. Written as DNA, the CDR3 is TGTGCCAGCAGCACCGGGACAGGGGGCGGGACCGGGGAGCTGTTTTTT. The V gene is TRBV5-6, the J gene TRBJ2-2, with 12 bases aligning to TRBD1. There are 16 residues in the CDR3. Germline-derived CDR1 and CDR2 are SGHDT and YYEEEE. Trimming at V came to 4 bases and at J to 5 bases, leaving 6 bases not matched to a gene.

This chain connects TRBV21-1 to TRBJ2-5; the table names TRBD2, a call not compared with the DNA. TRBV21-1 is labeled a pseudogene. The CDR3 totals 18 residues. CDR3: CASPTILAGGPEQETQYF. The CDR3 nucleotides are TGTGCCAGTCCCACGATACTAGCGGGGGGGCCGGAGCAAGAGACCCAGTACTTC.

CDR3 nucleotide sequence: TGTGCCAGCTCCGCAGGGGGACAGCGGAATCAGCCCCAGCATTTT. Protein: CASSAGGQRNQPQHF. This chain joins TRBV18 and TRBJ1-5; TRBD1 matches 7 bases. This CDR3 has 15 amino acids. Germline V CDR1 and CDR2: KGHSH, LQKENI. V trimming: 6 bases; J trimming: 4 bases; junction bases outside the gene matches: 9.

This chain joins TRBV15 and TRBJ2-1, with 7 bases identical to TRBD2. The CDR3 loop spans 15 amino acids. Germline V CDR1 and CDR2: LNHNV, YYDKDF (reference sequence). With V trimmed by 0 bases and J by 8 bases, 7 bases remained unmatched. The CDR3 bases are TGTGCCACCAGCAGAGATAGGACTAGAATGCATGAGCAGTTCTTC. Translating gives CATSRDRTRMHEQFF.

The genes are TRBV27 and TRBJ1-2, with 7 bases aligning to TRBD1. Losses at the gene ends were 5 bases for V and 0 bases for J; bases not matched to a gene: 9. Germline CDR1 reads MNHEY; CDR2 reads SMNVEV (reference sequence). The CDR3 extends over 16 amino acids. CDR3 nucleotide sequence: TGTGCCAGCAGTCCAGACAGGGCCCGAGCTAACTATGGCTACACCTTC. Protein product: CASSPDRARANYGYTF.

The chain couples TRBV19 to TRBJ1-2; D is ambiguous. In germline, CDR1 is LNHDA, CDR2 SQIVND (reference sequence). The CDR3 loop spans 13 amino acids. Trimming took off 6 bases at V and 7 bases at J, with 15 bases between the two ends. Here the CDR3 reads CASRPGSEGGYTF. The CDR3 coding sequence is TGTGCCAGTAGACCGGGGTCGGAAGGTGGCTACACCTTC.

The chain combines TRBV7-7 with TRBJ2-5, with 7 bases that match TRBD1. The germline gives CDR1 SSHAT, CDR2 FNYEAQ (reference sequence). The CDR3 contains 14 residues. Trimming cost V 5 bases and J 2 bases; bases outside gene matches: 5. The CDR3 DNA is TGTGCCAGCAGCGCGACAGGGCTACAAGAGACCCAGTACTTC. It yields the protein CASSATGLQETQYF.

This clone was counted a few times. The rearrangement links TRBV15 to TRBJ1-6; 7 nucleotides line up with TRBD1. The CDR3 sequence is 15 residues long. V gave up 2 bases and J gave up 6 bases; unmatched junction bases: 4. Per germline, CDR1 LNHNV and CDR2 YYDKDF (reference sequence). The CDR3 spells CATSRTGTANSPLHF. In nucleotides, the CDR3 is TGTGCCACCAGCAGAACCGGGACAGCTAATTCACCCCTCCACTTT.

This chain uses TRBV4-1 with TRBJ1-4, with unresolved D. V was trimmed by 1 base and J by 0 bases, leaving 12 bases between them. Per germline, CDR1 MGHRA and CDR2 YSYEKL. The CDR3 spans 17 residues. This CDR3 reads CASSQGSFSATNEKLFF. For the CDR3, the DNA is TGCGCCAGCAGCCAAGGGAGCTTCTCGGCAACTAATGAAAAACTGTTTTTT.

As DNA, the CDR3 is TGTGCCAGCTCACCACCGGAAGAGACCCAGTACTTC. Its protein is CASSPPEETQYF. This chain links TRBV18 with TRBJ2-5, with D unclear. The CDR3 extends over 12 amino acids. With 0 bases removed from V and 3 bases from J, the gap between germline ends came to 2 bases. Germline lookup yields CDR1 KGHSH and CDR2 LQKENI.